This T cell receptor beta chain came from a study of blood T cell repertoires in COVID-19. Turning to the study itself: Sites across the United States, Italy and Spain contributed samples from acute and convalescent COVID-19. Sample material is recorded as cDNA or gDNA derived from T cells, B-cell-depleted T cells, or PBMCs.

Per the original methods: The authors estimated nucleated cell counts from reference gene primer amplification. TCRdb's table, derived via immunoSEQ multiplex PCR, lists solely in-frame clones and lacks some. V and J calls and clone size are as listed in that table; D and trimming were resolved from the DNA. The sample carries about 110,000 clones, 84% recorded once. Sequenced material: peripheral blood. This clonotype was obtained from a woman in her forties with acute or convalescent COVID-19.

The CDR3 DNA follows: TGCGCCAGTTCGACCTCAAAAGAGGGGGTTAATGAGCAGTTCTTC. Translating it yields CASSTSKEGVNEQFF. The chain links TRBV5-1 to TRBJ2-1, with D tentatively TRBD1 (6 bases). The germline V gene encodes CDR1 SGHRS and CDR2 YFSETQ. Trimming removed 8 bases from V and 7 bases from J, with 22 bases in between. The CDR3 is 15 residues long.